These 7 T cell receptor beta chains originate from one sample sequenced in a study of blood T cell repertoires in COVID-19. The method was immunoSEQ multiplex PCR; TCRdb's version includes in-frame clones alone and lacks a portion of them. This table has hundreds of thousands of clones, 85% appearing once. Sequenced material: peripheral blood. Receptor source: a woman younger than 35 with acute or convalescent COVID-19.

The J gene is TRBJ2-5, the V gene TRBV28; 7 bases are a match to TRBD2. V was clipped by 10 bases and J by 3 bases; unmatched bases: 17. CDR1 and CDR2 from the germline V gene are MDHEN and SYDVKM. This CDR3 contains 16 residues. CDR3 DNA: TGTGCCACCGGGGGGAGCGGCAGTACTCAAAAAGAGACCCAGTACTTC. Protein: CATGGSGSTQKETQYF.

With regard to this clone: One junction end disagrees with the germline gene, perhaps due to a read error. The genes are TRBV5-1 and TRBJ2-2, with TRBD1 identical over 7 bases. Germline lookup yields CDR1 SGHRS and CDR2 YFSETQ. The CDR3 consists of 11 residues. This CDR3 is CASSLTGALVF. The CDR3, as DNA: TGCGCCAGCAGCTTGACAGGGGCCCTGGTTTTT.

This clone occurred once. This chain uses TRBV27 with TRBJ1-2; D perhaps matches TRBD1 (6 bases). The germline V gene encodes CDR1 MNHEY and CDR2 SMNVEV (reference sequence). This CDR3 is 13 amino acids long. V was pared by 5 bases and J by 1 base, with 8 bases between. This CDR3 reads CASSPQGNYGYTF. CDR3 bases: TGTGCCAGCAGTCCACAGGGTAACTATGGCTACACCTTC.

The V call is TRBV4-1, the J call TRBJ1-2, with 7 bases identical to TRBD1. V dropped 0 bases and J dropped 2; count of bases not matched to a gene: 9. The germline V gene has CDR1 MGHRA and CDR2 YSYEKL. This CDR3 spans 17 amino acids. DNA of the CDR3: TGCGCCAGCAGCCAAGATGCGGGACAGCGACCAAACTATGGCTACACCTTC. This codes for CASSQDAGQRPNYGYTF.

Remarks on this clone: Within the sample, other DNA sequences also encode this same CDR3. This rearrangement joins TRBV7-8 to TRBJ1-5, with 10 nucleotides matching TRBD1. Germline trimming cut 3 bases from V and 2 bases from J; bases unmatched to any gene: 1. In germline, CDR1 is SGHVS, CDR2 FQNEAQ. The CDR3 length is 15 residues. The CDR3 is CASSLGTGGNQPQHF. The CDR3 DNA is TGTGCCAGCAGCTTGGGGACAGGGGGCAATCAGCCCCAGCATTTT.

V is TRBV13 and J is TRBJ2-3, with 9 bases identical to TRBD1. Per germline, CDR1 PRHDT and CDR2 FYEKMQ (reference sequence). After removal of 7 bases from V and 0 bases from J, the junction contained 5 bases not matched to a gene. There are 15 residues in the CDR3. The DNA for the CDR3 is TGTGCCAGCATCAAGGGACAGGGTAGCACAGATACGCAGTATTTT. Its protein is CASIKGQGSTDTQYF.

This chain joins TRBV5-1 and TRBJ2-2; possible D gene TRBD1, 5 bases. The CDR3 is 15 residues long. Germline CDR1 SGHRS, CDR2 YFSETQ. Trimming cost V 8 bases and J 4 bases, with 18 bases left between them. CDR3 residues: CASGQNPLGTGELFF. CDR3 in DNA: TGCGCCAGTGGACAAAACCCCCTAGGCACCGGGGAGCTGTTTTTT.